Here is one TCR beta chain with its context. Antigen specificity is unknown. This record comes from a study of cytotoxic CD8 clonotypes in ibrutinib-treated CLL. Sequencing used immunoSEQ multiplex PCR; TCRdb keeps in-frame clones, though not all of them. The table includes around 310,000 clones, around four fifths detected once. Study results and caveats: Public clonotypes occurred uncommonly; on treatment, they contracted or remained stable.

Germline V CDR1 and CDR2: KGHSH, LQKENI. CDR3 length: 15 amino acids. J lost 5 bases, V lost 2 bases, and 8 bases had no gene match. The chain recombines TRBV18 with TRBJ1-1; 7 bases are a match to TRBD1. The sample in question was PBMCs, obtained before ibrutinib treatment. This clonotype was sampled from a human donor with chronic lymphocytic leukemia. The CDR3 DNA reads as TGTGCCAGCTCACCATTACAGGGGAGTGGAACTGAAGCTTTCTTT. This gives the protein CASSPLQGSGTEAFF.